This T cell receptor (beta chain) comes out of a study of T-cell reconstitution after alpha-beta-depleted transplantation in children. V trimming: 4 bases; J trimming: 3 bases; junction bases outside the gene matches: 9. The germline gives CDR1 SGHDT, CDR2 YYEEEE. The CDR3 consists of 15 residues. Unique molecular identifiers were incorporated during preparation of the TCRbeta library. MiXCR, run by TCRdb on the PCR reads, gives a single entry per CDR3 protein. The top ten clones hold about 6% of a sample with hundreds of thousands of distinct CDR3 sequences, approximately 9.5% of them seen once. This TCR came from a human donor who donated a stem cell graft to a child with acute lymphoblastic leukemia. The chain has TRBV5-6 and TRBJ1-2, with TRBD1 matching 7 bases. The material sequenced was PBMCs from the stem cell graft donor, taken from the stem cell graft. CDR3 nucleotides: TGTGCCAGCAGCCTGGGACAGTCCGGGGACTATGGCTACACCTTC. Translation gives CASSLGQSGDYGYTF. Based on the CDR3 plus reference TRBV5-6 and TRBJ1-2, the full variable domain is DAGVTQSPTHLIKTRGQQVTLRCSPKSGHDTVSWYQQALGQGPQFIFQYYEEEERQRGNFPDRFSGHQFPNYSSELNVNALLLGDSALYLCASSLGQSGDYGYTFGSGTRLTVV.